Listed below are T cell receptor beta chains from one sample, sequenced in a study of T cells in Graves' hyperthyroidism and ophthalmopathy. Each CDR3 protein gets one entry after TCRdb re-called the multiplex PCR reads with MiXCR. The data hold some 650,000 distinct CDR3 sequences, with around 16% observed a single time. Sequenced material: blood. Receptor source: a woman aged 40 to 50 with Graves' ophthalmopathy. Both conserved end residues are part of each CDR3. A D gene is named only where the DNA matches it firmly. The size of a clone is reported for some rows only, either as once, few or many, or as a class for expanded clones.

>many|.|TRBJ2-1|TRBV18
TGTGCCAGCTCAGCTCTCGGGGAGCAGTTCTTC
CASSALGEQFF
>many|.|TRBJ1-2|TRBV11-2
TGTGCCAGCAGCTTAGCTGGGGGGGTAGGAGGCTACACCTTC
CASSLAGGVGGYTF
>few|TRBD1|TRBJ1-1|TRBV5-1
TGCGCCAGCAGCGGGGAGACAGGGCGCTCTTGGGCTGAAGCTTTCTTT
CASSGETGRSWAEAFF
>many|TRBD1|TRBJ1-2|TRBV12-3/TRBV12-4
TGTGCCAGCAGGAAGGGACAGGCGAAGTATGGCTACACCTTC
CASRKGQAKYGYTF
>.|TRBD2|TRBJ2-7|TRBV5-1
TGCGCCAGCAGAGGACTAGCGGGAGACGAGCAGTACTTC
CASRGLAGDEQYF
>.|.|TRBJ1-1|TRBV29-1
TGCAGCGTTGAACGTCAAGAGAACACTGAAGCTTTCTTT
CSVERQENTEAFF
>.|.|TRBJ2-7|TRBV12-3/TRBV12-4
TGTGCCACCTCACAGACAGAGAGTTACGAGCAGTACTTC
CATSQTESYEQYF
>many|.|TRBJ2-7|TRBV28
TGTGCCAGCAGTTTGCAGGTCCGCTACGAGCAGTACTTC
CASSLQVRYEQYF
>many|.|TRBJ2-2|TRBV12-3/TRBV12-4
TGTGCCAGCAGTTTAGGGACACCAGACACCGGGGAGCTGTTTTTT
CASSLGTPDTGELFF
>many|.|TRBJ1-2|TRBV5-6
TGTGCCAGCAGCTTGGGTAGTGTACGGAACTATGGCTACACCTTC
CASSLGSVRNYGYTF
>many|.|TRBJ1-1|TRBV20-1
TGCAGTGCTGAGAGACAGCAGAACACTGAAGCTTTCTTT
CSAERQQNTEAFF
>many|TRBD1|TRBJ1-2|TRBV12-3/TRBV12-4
TGTGCCAGCAGCGTTCACGGACAGGGCGAATCTGCTGGCTACACCTTC
CASSVHGQGESAGYTF
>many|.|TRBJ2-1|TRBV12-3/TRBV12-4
TGTGCCAGCAGACAACACGAGGGCGGAACCTTCTACAATGAGCAGTTCTTC
CASRQHEGGTFYNEQFF
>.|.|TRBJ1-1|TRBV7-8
TGTGCCAGCAGTCGAAGTCACATGAACACTGAAGCTTTCTTT
CASSRSHMNTEAFF
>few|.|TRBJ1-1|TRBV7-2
TGTGCCAGCAGCCCCCTGAGGAATAGGGGCACTGAAGCTTTCTTT
CASSPLRNRGTEAFF
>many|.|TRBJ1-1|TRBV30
TGTGCCTGGAGTGCGGACAGCCCTGAAGCTTTCTTT
CAWSADSPEAFF
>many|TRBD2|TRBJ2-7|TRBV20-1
TGCAGTGCTAGAGTCGGGACTAGCAACTACGAGCAGTACTTC
CSARVGTSNYEQYF
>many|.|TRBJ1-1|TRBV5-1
TGCGCCAGCAGCTTTTCGGCGACGGGAACTGAAGCTTTCTTT
CASSFSATGTEAFF
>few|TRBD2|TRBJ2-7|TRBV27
TGTGCCAGCAGTCGGCTAGCGGGAGGTGAGCAGTACTTC
CASSRLAGGEQYF
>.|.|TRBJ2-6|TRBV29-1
TGCAGCGTCAGGGATGCTGGGGCCAACGTCCTGACTTTC
CSVRDAGANVLTF
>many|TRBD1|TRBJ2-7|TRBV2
TGTGCCAGCAGGTACTCCGGGACAGGGATCTACGAGCAGTACTTC
CASRYSGTGIYEQYF
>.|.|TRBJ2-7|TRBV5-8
TGTGCCAGCAGTCCCGGTGAAGGGCGAGCCTACGAGCAGTACTTC
CASSPGEGRAYEQYF
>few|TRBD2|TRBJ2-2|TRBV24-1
TGTGCCACCAGTGACGGGAGGGGACTATTGAACACCGGGGAGCTGCTTTTT
CATSDGRGLLNTGELLF
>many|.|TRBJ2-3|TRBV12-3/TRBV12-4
TGTGCCAGCACCGATAGGGGGGCAGATACGCAGTATTTT
CASTDRGADTQYF
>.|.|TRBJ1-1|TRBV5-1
TGCGCCAGCAGCGTCTCGGGACAGAACACTGAAGCTTTCTTT
CASSVSGQNTEAFF
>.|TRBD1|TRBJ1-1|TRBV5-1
TGCGCCAGCAGCCCTGGGACAGGGGTTTTGAACACTGAAGCTTTCTTT
CASSPGTGVLNTEAFF
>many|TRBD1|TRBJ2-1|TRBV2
TGTGCCAGCAGGAAAGGGGACAGGGCGGACAATGAGCAGTTCTTC
CASRKGDRADNEQFF
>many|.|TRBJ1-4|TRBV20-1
TGCAGTGCGGCTCGTGCCTCCACTAATGAAAAACTGTTTTTT
CSAARASTNEKLFF
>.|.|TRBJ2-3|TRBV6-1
TGTGCCACCTCGCAGTTAAACACAGATACGCAGTATTTT
CATSQLNTDTQYF
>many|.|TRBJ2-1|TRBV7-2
TGTGCCAGCAGCCTAGAGAGTAGCGGTTGGTACAATGAGCAGTTCTTC
CASSLESSGWYNEQFF
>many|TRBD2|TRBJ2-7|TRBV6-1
TGTGCCAGCAGTAATCGACTAGCGGCGAGCTCCTACGAGCAGTACTTC
CASSNRLAASSYEQYF
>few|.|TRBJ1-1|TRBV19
TGTGCCACCACAGGTCTGGGTGAAGCTTTCTTT
CATTGLGEAFF
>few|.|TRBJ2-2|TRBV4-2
TGTGCCAGCAGCCAAGAGGCCGGGGAGCTGTTTTTT
CASSQEAGELFF
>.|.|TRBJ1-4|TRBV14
TGTGCCAGCAGCCAAGCGGTTCCAGCGGTTAATGAAAAACTGTTTTTT
CASSQAVPAVNEKLFF
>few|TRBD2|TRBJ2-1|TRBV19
TGTGCCAGTAGTATAGAAGGAGCGGGACCCTACAATGAGCAGTTCTTC
CASSIEGAGPYNEQFF
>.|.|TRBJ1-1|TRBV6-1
TGTGCCACTTCGGCAGAGAGACAGCTCACTGAAGCTTTCTTT
CATSAERQLTEAFF
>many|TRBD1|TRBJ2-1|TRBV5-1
TGCGCCAGCAGCGAGGGGGCTACGGAGGAGCAGTTCTTC
CASSEGATEEQFF
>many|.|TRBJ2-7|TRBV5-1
TGCGCCAGCAGCTTGGTCATAGGAGGTCAGTTATACGAGCAGTACTTC
CASSLVIGGQLYEQYF
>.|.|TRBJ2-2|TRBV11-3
TGTGCCAGCAGCCGAGGTACCACAGTAAGCACCGGGGAGCTGTTTTTT
CASSRGTTVSTGELFF
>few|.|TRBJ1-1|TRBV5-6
TGTGCCAGCAGCTTGGCTCGGACAGTACATGAAGCTTTCTTT
CASSLARTVHEAFF
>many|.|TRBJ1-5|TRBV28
TGTGCCAGCAGTTCGCGGACTCGCGGAGGGGATCAGCCCCAGCATTTT
CASSSRTRGGDQPQHF
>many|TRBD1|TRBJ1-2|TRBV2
TGTGCCAGCACTCCAGGGGGCGAACCTTTGTATGGCTACACCTTC
CASTPGGEPLYGYTF
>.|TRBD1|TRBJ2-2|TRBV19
TGTGCCAGTAGTATAGGGAGGACAGGCACCGGGGAGCTGTTTTTT
CASSIGRTGTGELFF
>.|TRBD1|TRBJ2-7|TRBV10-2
TGCGCCAGCAGGGGACAGGAGCAGTACTTC
CASRGQEQYF
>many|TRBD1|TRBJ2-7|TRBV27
TGTGCCAGCAGTCGCTCCTCGGACAGGGGGCGCGACGAGCAGTACTTC
CASSRSSDRGRDEQYF
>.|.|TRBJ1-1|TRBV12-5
TGTGCTAGTGGTTTGGTACTGAGGGCGGGGAATGAAGCTTTCTTT
CASGLVLRAGNEAFF
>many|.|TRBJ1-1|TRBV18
TGTGCCAGCTCACCCGAGACTGGCGGGGCTGAAGCTTTCTTT
CASSPETGGAEAFF
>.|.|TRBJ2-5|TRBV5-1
TGCGCCAGCAGCCTCCAACCTACAGGGATTGGAGAGACCCAGTACTTC
CASSLQPTGIGETQYF
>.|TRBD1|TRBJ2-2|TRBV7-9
TGTGCCAGCAGCTTAGCAGGTTTCCTTTCGGACAGGCCGAACACCGGGGAGCTGTTTTTT
CASSLAGFLSDRPNTGELFF
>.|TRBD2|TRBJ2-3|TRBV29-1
TGCAGCGTTGATGCGGGAGTTCACCCAGATACGCAGTATTTT
CSVDAGVHPDTQYF
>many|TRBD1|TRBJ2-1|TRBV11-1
TGTGCCAGCATCTCTAACACAGGGGACTACAATGAGCAGTTCTTC
CASISNTGDYNEQFF
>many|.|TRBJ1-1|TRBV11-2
TGTGCCAGCAGCTTAGTCGGCGGGACGAACACTGAAGCTTTCTTT
CASSLVGGTNTEAFF
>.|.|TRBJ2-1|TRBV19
TGTGCCAGTAGTATGGGTCACGTGAATGAGCAGTTCTTC
CASSMGHVNEQFF
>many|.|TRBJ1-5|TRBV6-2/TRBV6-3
TGTGCCAGCAGCAACCCCCGAGGCGGATATAGCAATCAGCCCCAGCATTTT
CASSNPRGGYSNQPQHF
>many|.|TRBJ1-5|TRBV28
TGTGCCAGCAGTTTATCCCGGTACACCTCGCAGCCCCAGCATTTT
CASSLSRYTSQPQHF
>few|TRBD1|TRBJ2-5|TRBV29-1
TGCAGCGTTGGACAGGGAGAGACCCAGTACTTC
CSVGQGETQYF
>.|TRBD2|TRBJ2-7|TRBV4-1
TGCGCCAGCAGCCCCGGGGGGGGGGCGGAGGAGCAGTACTTC
CASSPGGGAEEQYF
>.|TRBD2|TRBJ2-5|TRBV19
TGTGCCAGTAGTATTCATGCGGGAGAGGGTGAGACCCAGTACTTC
CASSIHAGEGETQYF
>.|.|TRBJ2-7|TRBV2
TGTGCCAGCAAATCGAAACAGGTGAACTACGAGCAGTACTTC
CASKSKQVNYEQYF